Detailed here is one T cell receptor beta chain. As yet, its antigen is unknown. The sample belongs to a study of T cells in localized non-small cell lung cancer. General study findings and limits: The study sequenced only one region of the tumor. As a result, intratumor heterogeneity could not be excluded and remains possible. Across samples, adjacent lung featured a median around 56 of the top 100 tumor clones.

Method: immunoSEQ multiplex PCR; TCRdb's copy keeps in-frame clones and lacks some. The sample holds 2,000 to 2,500 clones; 30% to 45% are singletons and the top ten take 9.8%. Adjacent lung samples, free of atypia, were obtained at least 2 cm from the tumor margin. The CDR3 is 13 amino acids. Deletions cut 3 bases from V and 2 bases from J, with 11 bases between. Germline CDR1 reads SQVTM; CDR2 reads ANQGSEA. The chain uses TRBV29-1 and TRBJ2-7, with D unclear. This TCR was recovered from a female donor older than 55 with stage I squamous cell lung carcinoma. The sequences come from normal lung tissue next to the tumor, collected before any cancer treatment. The CDR3 loop reads CSVETDFPYEQYF. The CDR3 nucleotides read TGCAGCGTTGAGACCGACTTTCCCTACGAGCAGTACTTC.